In this sample, the clone carrying this T cell receptor beta chain turned up a few times. Its matching antigen is unknown. A single record per CDR3 protein comes from TCRdb applying MiXCR to the 5' RACE reads. Of roughly 160,000 distinct CDR3 sequences listed, 9.8% are singletons. This CDR3 has 13 residues. CDR1 is MNHNY, CDR2 SVGAGI, per germline (reference sequence). Deletions cut 8 bases from V and 0 bases from J, with 8 bases between. This record belongs to a study of CD8 T cells in ankylosing spondylitis. Findings and limits, study-wide: Existing reports had already noted some motif variants in reactive arthritis synovial fluid and blood.

The origin of this receptor is a female donor with ankylosing spondylitis or in good health (not recorded which). The material sequenced was blood, either unsorted or a sorted T cell fraction (not recorded which). The chain couples TRBV6-6 to TRBJ1-3, with no clear D. The CDR3 protein is CASGPNSGNTIYF. DNA for the CDR3: TGTGCCAGCGGACCGAACTCTGGAAACACCATATATTTT.